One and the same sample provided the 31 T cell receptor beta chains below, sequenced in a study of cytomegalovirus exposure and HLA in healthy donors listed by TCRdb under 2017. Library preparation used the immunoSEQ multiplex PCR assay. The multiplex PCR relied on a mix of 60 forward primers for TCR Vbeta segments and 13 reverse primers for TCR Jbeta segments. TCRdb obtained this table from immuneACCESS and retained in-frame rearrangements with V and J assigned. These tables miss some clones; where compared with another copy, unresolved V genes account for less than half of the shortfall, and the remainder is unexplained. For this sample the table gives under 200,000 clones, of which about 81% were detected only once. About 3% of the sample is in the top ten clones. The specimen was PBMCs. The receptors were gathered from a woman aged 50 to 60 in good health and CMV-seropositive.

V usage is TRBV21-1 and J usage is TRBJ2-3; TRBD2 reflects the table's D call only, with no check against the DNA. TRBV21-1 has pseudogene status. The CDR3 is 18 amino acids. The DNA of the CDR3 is TGTGCCAGCACCATAGGACTAGCGGGGGGCCGCGTAGCAGATACGCAGTATTTT. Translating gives CASTIGLAGGRVADTQYF.

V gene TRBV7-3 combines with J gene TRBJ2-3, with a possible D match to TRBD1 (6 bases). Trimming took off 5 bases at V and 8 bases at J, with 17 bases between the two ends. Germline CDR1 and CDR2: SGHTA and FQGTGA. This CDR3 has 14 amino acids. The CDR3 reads CASSQGSPSSTQYF. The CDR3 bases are TGTGCCAGCAGCCAGGGGTCCCCCTCTAGTACGCAGTATTTT.

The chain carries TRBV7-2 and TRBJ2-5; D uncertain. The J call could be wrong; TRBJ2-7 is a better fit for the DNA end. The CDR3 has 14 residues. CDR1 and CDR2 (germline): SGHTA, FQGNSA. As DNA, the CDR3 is TGTGCCAGCAGCCTCCTGCAGGACTCCTACGAGCAGTACTTC. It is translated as CASSLLQDSYEQYF.

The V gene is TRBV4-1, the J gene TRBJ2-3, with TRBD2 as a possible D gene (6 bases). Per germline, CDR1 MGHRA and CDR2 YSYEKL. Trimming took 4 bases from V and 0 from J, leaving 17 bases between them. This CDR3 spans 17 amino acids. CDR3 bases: TGCGCCAGCAGCCTTTACCTCTACGGGACTAGCACAGATACGCAGTATTTT. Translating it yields CASSLYLYGTSTDTQYF.

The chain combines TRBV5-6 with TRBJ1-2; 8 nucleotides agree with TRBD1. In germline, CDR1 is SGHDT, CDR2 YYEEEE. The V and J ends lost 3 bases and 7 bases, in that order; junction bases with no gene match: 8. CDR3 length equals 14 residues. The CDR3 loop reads CASSSTGVYSGYTF. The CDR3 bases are TGTGCCAGCAGCTCGACAGGGGTCTACTCTGGCTACACCTTC.

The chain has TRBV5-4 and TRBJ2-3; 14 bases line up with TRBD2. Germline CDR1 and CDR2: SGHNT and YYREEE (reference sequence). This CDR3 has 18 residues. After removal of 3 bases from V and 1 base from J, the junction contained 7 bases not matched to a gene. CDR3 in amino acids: CASSSPTSGGAGTDTQYF. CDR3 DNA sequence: TGTGCCAGCAGCTCCCCGACTAGCGGGGGGGCGGGCACAGATACGCAGTATTTT. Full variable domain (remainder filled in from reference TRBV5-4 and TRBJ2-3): ETGVTQSPTHLIKTRGQQVTLRCSSQSGHNTVSWYQQALGQGPQFIFQYYREEENGRGNFPPRFSGLQFPNYSSELNVNALELDDSALYLCASSSPTSGGAGTDTQYFGPGTRLTVL.

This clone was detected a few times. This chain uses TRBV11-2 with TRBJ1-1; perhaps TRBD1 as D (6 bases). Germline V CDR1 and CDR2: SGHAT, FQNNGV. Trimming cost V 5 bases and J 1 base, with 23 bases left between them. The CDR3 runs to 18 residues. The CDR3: CASSPVARPGVGNTEAFF. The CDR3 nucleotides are TGTGCCAGCAGCCCGGTTGCGCGCCCAGGGGTGGGGAACACTGAAGCTTTCTTT.

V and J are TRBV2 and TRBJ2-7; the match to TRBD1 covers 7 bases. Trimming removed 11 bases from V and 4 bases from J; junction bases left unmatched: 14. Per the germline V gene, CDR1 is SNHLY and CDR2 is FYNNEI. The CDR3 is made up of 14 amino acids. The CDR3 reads CAGSTGFVGYEQYF. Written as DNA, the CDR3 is TGTGCCGGATCGACAGGGTTTGTCGGTTACGAGCAGTACTTC. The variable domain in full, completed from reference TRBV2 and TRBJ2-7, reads EPEVTQTPSHQVTQMGQEVILRCVPISNHLYFYWYRQILGQKVEFLVSFYNNEISEKSEIFDDQFSVERPDGSNFTLKIRSTKLEDSAMYFCAGSTGFVGYEQYFGPGTRLTVT.

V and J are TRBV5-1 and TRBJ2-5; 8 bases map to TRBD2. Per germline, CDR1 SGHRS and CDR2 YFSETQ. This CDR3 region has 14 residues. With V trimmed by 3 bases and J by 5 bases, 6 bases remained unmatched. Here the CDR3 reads CASSSGGPGETQYF. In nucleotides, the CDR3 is TGCGCCAGCAGCTCGGGGGGGCCTGGGGAGACCCAGTACTTC.

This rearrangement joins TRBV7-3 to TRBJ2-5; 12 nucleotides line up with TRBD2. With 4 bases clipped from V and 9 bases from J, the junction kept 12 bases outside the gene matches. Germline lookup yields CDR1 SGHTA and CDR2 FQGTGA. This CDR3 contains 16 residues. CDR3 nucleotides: TGTGCCAGCAGCTCCCAACTAGCGGGGGGTACTTCCCCCCAGTACTTC. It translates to CASSSQLAGGTSPQYF.

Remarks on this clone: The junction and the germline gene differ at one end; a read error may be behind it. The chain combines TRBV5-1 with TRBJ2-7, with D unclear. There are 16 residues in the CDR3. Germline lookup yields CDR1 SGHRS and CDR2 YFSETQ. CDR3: CASSLGVGGLSCEQYF. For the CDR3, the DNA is TGCGCCAGCAGCTTGGGGGTCGGCGGTTTGTCCTGCGAGCAGTACTTC.

The CDR3 bases are TGTGCCAGCAGCTCAGCGGACAGGGGGCCACGAGAGACCCAGTACTTC. Translated: CASSSADRGPRETQYF. V usage is TRBV5-8 and J usage is TRBJ2-5; 11 nucleotides line up with TRBD1. V lost 3 bases, J lost 4 bases, and 8 bases stayed unmatched. Germline V gives CDR1 SGHTS, CDR2 YDEGEE. The CDR3 runs 16 residues. The whole variable domain, filled in from reference TRBV5-8 and TRBJ2-5, reads EAGVTQSPTHLIKTRGQQATLRCSPISGHTSVYWYQQALGLGLQFLLWYDEGEERNRGNFPPRFSGRQFPNYSSELNVNALELEDSALYLCASSSADRGPRETQYFGPGTRLLVL.

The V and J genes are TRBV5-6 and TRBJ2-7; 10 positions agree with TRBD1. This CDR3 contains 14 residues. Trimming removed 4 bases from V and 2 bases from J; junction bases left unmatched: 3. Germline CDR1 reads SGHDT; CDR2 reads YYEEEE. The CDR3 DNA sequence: TGTGCCAGCAGCCGGGACAGGGGCCCCTACGAGCAGTACTTC. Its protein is CASSRDRGPYEQYF.

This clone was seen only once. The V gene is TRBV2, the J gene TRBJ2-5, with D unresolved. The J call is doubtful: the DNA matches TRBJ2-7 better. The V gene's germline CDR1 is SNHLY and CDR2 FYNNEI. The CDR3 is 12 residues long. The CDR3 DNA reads TGTGCCAGCACGGTCTATTTGGGCGAGCAGTACTTC. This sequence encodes CASTVYLGEQYF.

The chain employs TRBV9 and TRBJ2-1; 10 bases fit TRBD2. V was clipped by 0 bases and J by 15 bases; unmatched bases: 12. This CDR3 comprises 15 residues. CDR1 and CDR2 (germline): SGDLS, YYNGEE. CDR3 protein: CASSVGISGGTSAFF. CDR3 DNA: TGTGCCAGCAGCGTAGGTATTAGCGGGGGGACTTCAGCGTTCTTC.

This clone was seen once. CDR3 loop: CASSLTGINYGYTF. The CDR3 coding sequence is TGCGCCAGCAGCCTTACAGGGATCAACTATGGCTACACCTTC. J is TRBJ1-2 and V is TRBV4-1; possible D gene TRBD1, 6 bases. Germline CDR1 reads MGHRA; CDR2 reads YSYEKL. This CDR3 spans 14 amino acids. The V end lost 4 bases, the J end lost 2 bases, and 11 bases lay between the germline ends.

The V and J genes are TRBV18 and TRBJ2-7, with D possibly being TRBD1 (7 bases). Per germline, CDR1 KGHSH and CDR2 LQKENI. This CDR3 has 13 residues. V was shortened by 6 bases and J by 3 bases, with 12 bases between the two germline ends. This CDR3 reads CASSRDSSYEQYF. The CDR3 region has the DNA TGTGCCAGCTCGCGGGACAGTAGCTACGAGCAGTACTTC.

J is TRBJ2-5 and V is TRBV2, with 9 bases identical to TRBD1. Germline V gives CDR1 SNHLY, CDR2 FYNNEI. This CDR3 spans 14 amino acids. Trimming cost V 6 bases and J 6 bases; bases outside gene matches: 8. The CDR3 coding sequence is TGTGCCAGCAGGGACACAGGGGGCGGAAAGACCCAGTACTTC. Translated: CASRDTGGGKTQYF.

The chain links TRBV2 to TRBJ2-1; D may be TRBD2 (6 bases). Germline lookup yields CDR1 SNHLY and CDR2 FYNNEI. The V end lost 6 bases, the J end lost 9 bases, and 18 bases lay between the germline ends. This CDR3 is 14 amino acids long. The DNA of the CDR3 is TGTGCCAGCAGCGCCAAGACTAGTGGGTGTGAGCAGTTCTTC. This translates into CASSAKTSGCEQFF.

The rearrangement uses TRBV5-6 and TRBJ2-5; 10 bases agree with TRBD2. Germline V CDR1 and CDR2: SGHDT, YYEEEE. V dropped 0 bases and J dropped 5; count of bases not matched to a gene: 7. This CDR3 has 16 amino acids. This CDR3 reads CASSLGPTSGTETQYF. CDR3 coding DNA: TGTGCCAGCAGCTTGGGCCCTACTAGCGGGACGGAGACCCAGTACTTC.

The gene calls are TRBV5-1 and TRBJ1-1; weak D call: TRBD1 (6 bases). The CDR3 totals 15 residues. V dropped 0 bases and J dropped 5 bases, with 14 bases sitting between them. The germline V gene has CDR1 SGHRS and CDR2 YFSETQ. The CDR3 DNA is TGCGCCAGCAGCTTGGCCACAGGGACGGGAACTGAAGCTTTCTTT. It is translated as CASSLATGTGTEAFF.

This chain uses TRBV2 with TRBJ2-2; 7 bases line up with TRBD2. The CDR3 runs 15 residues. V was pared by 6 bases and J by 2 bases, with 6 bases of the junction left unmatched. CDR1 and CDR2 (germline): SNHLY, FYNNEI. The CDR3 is CASRQSGANTGELFF. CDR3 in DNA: TGTGCCAGCAGACAAAGCGGGGCTAACACCGGGGAGCTGTTTTTT.

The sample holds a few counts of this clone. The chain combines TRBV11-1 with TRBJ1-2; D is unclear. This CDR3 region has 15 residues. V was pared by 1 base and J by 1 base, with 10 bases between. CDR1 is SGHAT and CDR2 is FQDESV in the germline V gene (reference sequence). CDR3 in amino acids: CASSLEDRSNYGYTF. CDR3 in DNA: TGTGCCAGCAGCTTAGAAGATCGCAGTAACTATGGCTACACCTTC. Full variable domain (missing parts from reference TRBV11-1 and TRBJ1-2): EAEVAQSPRYKITEKSQAVAFWCDPISGHATLYWYRQILGQGPELLVQFQDESVVDDSQLPKDRFSAERLKGVDSTLKIQPAELGDSAMYLCASSLEDRSNYGYTFGSGTRLTVV.

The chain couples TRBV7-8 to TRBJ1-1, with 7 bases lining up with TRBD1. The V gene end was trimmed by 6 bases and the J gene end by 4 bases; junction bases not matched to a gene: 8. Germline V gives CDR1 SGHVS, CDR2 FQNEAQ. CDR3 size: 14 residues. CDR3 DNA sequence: TGTGCCAGCAGTTCCTCGACAGGGACCACTGAAGCTTTCTTT. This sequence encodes CASSSSTGTTEAFF. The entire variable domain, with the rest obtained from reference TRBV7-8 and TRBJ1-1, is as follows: GAGVSQSPRYKVAKRGQDVALRCDPISGHVSLFWYQQALGQGPEFLTYFQNEAQLDKSGLPSDRFFAERPEGSVSTLKIQRTQQEDSAVYLCASSSSTGTTEAFFGQGTRLTVV.

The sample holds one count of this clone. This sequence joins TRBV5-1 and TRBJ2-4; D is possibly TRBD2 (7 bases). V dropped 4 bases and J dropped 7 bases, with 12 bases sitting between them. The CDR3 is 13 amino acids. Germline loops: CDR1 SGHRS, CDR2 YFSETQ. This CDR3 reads CASSRGAGNIQYF. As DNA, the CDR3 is TGCGCCAGCAGCCGGGGGGCTGGGAACATTCAGTACTTC.

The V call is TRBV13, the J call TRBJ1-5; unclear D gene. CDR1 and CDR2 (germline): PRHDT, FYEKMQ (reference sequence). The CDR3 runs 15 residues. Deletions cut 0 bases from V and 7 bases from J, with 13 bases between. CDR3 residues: CASSLGPAPGQPQHF. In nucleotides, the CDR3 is TGTGCCAGCAGCTTAGGCCCGGCGCCCGGGCAGCCCCAGCATTTT. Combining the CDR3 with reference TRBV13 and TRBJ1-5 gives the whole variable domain AAGVIQSPRHLIKEKRETATLKCYPIPRHDTVYWYQQGPGQDPQFLISFYEKMQSDKGSIPDRFSAQQFSDYHSELNMSSLELGDSALYFCASSLGPAPGQPQHFGDGTRLSIL.

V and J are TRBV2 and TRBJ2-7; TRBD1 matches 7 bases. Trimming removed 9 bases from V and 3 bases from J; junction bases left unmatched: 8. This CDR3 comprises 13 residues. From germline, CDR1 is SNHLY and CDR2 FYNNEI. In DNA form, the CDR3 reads TGTGCCAGGTCTGGGACAGCCTTCTACGAGCAGTACTTC. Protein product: CARSGTAFYEQYF.

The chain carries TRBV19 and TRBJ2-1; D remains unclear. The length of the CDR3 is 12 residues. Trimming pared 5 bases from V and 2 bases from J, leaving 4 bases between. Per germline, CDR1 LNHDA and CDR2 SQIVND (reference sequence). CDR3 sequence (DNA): TGTGCCAGTAGTCAAACCTACAATGAGCAGTTCTTC. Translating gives CASSQTYNEQFF.

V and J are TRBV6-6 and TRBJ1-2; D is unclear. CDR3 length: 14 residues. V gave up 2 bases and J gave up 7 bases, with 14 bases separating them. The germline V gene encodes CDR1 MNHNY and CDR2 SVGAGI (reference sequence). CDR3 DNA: TGTGCCAGCAGTTACGAAGAGGCTCTCGGTGGCTACACCTTC. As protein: CASSYEEALGGYTF.

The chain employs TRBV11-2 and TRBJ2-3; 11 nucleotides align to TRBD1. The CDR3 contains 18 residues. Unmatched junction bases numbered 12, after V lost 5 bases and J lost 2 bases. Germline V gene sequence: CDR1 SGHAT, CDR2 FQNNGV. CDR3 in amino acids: CASSQGTGGPPSTDTQYF. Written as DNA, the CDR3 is TGTGCCAGCAGCCAGGGGACAGGGGGTCCACCCTCCACAGATACGCAGTATTTT.

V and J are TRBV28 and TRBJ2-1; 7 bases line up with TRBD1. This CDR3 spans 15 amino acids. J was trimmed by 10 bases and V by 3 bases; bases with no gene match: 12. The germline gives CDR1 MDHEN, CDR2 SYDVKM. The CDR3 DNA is TGTGCCAGCAGTTTTGACAGGGCCGCCCAGGGGGAGCAGTTCTTC. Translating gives CASSFDRAAQGEQFF.